This TCR beta chain was found in a study of blood T cell repertoires in COVID-19. Study context: Both acute and convalescent COVID-19 samples were obtained from the United States, Italy and Spain.

Profiling relied on immunoSEQ multiplex PCR, and the TCRdb table lists in-frame clones only, not all of them. The sample includes about 500,000 clones, approximately 88% of them seen just once. The CDR3 is 15 residues long. Germline lookup yields CDR1 MNHEY and CDR2 SVGAGI. The V end lost 4 bases, the J end lost 7 bases, and 16 bases lay between the germline ends. Seattle participants joined during active infection and were tracked over time. Sample: peripheral blood. The source of this sequence is a woman between 45 and 65 years old with COVID-19, enrolled during active disease. The rearrangement joins TRBV6-5 to TRBJ1-4, with D perhaps matching TRBD1 (6 bases). The CDR3 loop is CASSSGQSNSEKLFF. CDR3 coding DNA: TGTGCCAGCAGTTCAGGACAGTCCAATTCTGAAAAACTGTTTTTT.